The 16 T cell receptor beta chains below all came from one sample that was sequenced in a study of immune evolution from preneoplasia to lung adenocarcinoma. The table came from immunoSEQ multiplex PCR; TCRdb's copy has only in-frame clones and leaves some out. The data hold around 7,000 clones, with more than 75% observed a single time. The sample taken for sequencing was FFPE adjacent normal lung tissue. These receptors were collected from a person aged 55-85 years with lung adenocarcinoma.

CDR3 loop: CASRAYGYTF. In DNA, the CDR3 is TGTGCCAGCCGGGCGTATGGCTACACCTTC. The J gene is TRBJ1-2, the V gene TRBV28, with D unresolved. The CDR3 has 10 residues. Germline V gene sequence: CDR1 MDHEN, CDR2 SYDVKM. V was trimmed by 8 bases and J by 5 bases, leaving 6 bases between them.

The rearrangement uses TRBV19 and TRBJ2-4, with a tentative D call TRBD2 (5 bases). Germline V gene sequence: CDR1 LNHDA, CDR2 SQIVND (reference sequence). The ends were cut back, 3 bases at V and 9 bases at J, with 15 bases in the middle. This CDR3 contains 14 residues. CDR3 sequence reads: CASSMPNEGSIQYF. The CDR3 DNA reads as TGTGCCAGTAGTATGCCCAACGAGGGAAGCATTCAGTACTTC.

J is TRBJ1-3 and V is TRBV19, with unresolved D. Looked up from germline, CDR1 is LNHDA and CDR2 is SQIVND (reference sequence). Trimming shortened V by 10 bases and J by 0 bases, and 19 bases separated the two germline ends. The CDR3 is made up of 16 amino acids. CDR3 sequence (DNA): TGTGCCACCTGGTCCGGGCGCCATTCCTCTGGAAACACCATATATTTT. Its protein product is CATWSGRHSSGNTIYF.

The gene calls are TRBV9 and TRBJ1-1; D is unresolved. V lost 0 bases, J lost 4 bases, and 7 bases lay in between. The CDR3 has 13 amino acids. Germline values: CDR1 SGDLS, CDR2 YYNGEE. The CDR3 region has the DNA TGTGCCAGCAGCGTAGGCTGGGGCACTGAAGCTTTCTTT. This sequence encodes CASSVGWGTEAFF.

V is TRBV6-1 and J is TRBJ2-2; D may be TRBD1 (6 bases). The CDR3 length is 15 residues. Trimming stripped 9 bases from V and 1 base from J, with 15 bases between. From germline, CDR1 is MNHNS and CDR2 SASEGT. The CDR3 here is CASTEPGQNTGELFF. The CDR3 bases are TGTGCCAGTACGGAACCGGGACAGAACACCGGGGAGCTGTTTTTT.

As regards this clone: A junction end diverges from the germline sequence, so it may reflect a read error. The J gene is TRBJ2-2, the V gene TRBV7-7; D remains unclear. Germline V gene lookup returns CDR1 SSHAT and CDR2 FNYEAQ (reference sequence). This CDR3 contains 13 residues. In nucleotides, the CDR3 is TGTGCTAGCAGCTTAGGGTTTGCCGGGGAGCTGTTTTTT. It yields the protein CASSLGFAGELFF.

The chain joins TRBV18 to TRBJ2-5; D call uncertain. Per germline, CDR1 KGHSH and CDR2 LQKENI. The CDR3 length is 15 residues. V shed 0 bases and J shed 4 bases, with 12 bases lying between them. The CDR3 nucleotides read TGTGCCAGCTCACCACCAGGGCCGGATTCAGAGACCCAGTACTTC. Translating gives CASSPPGPDSETQYF.

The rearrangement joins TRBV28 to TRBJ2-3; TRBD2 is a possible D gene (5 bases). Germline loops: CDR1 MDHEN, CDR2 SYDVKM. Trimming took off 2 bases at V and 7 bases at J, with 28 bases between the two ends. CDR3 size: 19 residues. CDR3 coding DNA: TGTGCCAGCAGTTTACTAGCCGGTCCCACGACCCTCCGCGTGAATACGCAGTATTTT. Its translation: CASSLLAGPTTLRVNTQYF.

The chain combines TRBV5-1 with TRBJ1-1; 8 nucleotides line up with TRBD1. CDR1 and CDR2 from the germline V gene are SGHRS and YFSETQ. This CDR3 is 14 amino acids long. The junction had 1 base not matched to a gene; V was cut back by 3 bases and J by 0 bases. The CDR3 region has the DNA TGCGCCAGCAGCTCGGGACAGGTGAACACTGAAGCTTTCTTT. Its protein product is CASSSGQVNTEAFF. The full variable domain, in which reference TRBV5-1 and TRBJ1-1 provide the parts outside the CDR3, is KAGVTQTPRYLIKTRGQQVTLSCSPISGHRSVSWYQQTPGQGLQFLFEYFSETQRNKGNFPGRFSGRQFSNSRSEMNVSTLELGDSALYLCASSSGQVNTEAFFGQGTRLTVV.

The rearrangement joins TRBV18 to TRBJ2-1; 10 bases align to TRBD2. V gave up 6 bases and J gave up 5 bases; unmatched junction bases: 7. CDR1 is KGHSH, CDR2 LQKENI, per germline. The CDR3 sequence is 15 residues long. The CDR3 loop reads CASSPNGLADNEQFF. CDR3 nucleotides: TGTGCCAGCTCGCCTAATGGACTAGCGGACAATGAGCAGTTCTTC.

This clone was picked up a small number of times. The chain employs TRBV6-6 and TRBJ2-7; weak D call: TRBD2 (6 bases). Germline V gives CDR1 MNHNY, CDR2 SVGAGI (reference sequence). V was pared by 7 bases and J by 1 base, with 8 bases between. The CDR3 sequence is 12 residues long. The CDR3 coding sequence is TGTGCCAGCAAGGGACTTTCCTACGAGCAGTACTTC. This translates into CASKGLSYEQYF.

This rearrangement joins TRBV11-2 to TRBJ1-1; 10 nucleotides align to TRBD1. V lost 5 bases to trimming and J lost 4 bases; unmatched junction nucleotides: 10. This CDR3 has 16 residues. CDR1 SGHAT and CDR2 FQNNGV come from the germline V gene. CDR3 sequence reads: CASSLTGGFKGTEAFF. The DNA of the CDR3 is TGTGCCAGCAGCCTGACAGGGGGCTTCAAGGGCACTGAAGCTTTCTTT.

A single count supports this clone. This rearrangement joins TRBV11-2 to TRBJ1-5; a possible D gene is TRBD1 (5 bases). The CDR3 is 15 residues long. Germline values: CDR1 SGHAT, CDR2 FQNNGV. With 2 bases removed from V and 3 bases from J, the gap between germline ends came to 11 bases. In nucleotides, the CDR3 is TGTGCCAGCAGCTTACTAGGGGACCCCAATCAGCCCCAGCATTTT. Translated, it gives CASSLLGDPNQPQHF.

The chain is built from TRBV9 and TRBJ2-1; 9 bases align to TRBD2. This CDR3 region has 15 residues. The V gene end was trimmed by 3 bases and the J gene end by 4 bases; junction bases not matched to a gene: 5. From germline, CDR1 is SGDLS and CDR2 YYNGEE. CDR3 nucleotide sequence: TGTGCCAGCAGCGCGTCAGGACTAGCGTACAATGAGCAGTTCTTC. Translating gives CASSASGLAYNEQFF.

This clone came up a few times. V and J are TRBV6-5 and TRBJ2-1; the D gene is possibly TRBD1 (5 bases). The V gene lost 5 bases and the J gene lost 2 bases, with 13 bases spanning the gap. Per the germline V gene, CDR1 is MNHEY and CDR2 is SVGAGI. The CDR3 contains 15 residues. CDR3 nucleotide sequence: TGTGCCAGCAGTCGAGAACAGGCCACCTACAATGAGCAGTTCTTC. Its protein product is CASSREQATYNEQFF.

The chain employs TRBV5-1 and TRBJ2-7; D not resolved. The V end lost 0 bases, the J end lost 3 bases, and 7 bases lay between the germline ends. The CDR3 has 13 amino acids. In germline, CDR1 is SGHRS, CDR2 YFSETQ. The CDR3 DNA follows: TGCGCCAGCAGCTTGGGACCTAACTACGAGCAGTACTTC. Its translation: CASSLGPNYEQYF. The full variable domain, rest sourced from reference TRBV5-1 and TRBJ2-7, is KAGVTQTPRYLIKTRGQQVTLSCSPISGHRSVSWYQQTPGQGLQFLFEYFSETQRNKGNFPGRFSGRQFSNSRSEMNVSTLELGDSALYLCASSLGPNYEQYFGPGTRLTVT.